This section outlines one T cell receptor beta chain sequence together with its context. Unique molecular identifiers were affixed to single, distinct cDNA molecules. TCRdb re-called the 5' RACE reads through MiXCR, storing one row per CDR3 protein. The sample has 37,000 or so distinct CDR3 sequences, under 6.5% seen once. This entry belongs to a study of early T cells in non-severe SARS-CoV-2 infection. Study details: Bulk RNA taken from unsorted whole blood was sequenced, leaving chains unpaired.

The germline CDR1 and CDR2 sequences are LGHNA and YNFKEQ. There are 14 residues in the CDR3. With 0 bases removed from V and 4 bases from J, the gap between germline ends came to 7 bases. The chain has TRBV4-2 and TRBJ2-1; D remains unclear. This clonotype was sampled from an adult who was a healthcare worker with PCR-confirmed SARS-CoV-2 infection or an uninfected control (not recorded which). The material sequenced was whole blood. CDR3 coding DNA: TGTGCCAGCAGCCAAGACTTGTTATACAATGAGCAGTTCTTC. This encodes CASSQDLLYNEQFF.